This T cell receptor beta chain was identified during a study of beta chain features in type 1 diabetes. Study information: Sorted cells, 107,917,701 in number, were examined across all samples.

CDR1 is SGHRS, CDR2 YFSETQ, per germline. CDR3 size: 16 residues. V shed 0 bases and J shed 0 bases, with 13 bases lying between them. This clone has only a few counts. The whole isolated RNA underwent reverse transcription, so sequencing captured expressed TCRB transcripts. Generated by immunoSEQ multiplex PCR, the TCRdb table keeps only in-frame clones and is missing some. The sample consists of 300,000 to 400,000 clones, over 10% of them appearing once. Purities over 98% were achieved in all sorted populations. The receptor's source is a man younger than 35 in good health. The rearrangement uses TRBV5-1 and TRBJ2-7, with a weak D call TRBD2 (6 bases). Sequenced: naive CD4+ T cells from blood. DNA for the CDR3: TGCGCCAGCAGCTTGGTTGCGATCGGGGGCTCCTACGAGCAGTACTTC. Translated: CASSLVAIGGSYEQYF.